Below, one TCR beta chain is given with its context. The antigen remains unidentified. The data are from a study of T cells in Graves' hyperthyroidism and ophthalmopathy. Looking at the study overall: At initial diagnosis, before any treatment had begun, peripheral blood was obtained.

Diagnosing involved the use of clinical symptoms, serum thyroxine and TRAb, thyroid ultrasound and orbital computed tomography. Overall study results and limits: Prediction of ophthalmopathy progression came a median around 6.5 months pre-onset. Most clonotypes that expanded in the thyroid above 0.001 also showed up in blood.

The V gene lost 4 bases and the J gene lost 0 bases, with 13 bases spanning the gap. Germline lookup yields CDR1 MDHEN and CDR2 SYDVKM. The CDR3 has 15 residues. RNA transcripts yielded amplified TCR beta CDR3 regions. A first-round RT-PCR of the TCR CDR3 used the HTBI primer set. One entry per CDR3 protein results from TCRdb running MiXCR on the multiplex PCR reads. The data contain more than 500,000 distinct CDR3 sequences, roughly 14% of them singletons. The chain combines TRBV28 with TRBJ2-7; weak D call: TRBD2 (6 bases). This receptor was taken from a middle-aged woman with Graves' ophthalmopathy. The source material was blood. The CDR3 DNA sequence: TGTGCCAGCAGTTCTCCGGGAGCGAACTCCTACGAGCAGTACTTC. It translates to CASSSPGANSYEQYF.